This TCR beta chain derives from a study of cytomegalovirus exposure and HLA in healthy donors. The study, taken as a whole, reports: Generally TCR sequences proved uncommon, though certain public TCRs appeared in numerous donors. Per a later analysis, 15,000 to 20,000 TCR beta sequences showed association with HLA alleles at 0.05 false discovery rate. For TCR beta chains, V- and J-gene trimming was later linked to a missense DCLRE1C variant. 164 TCR beta chains were listed as cytomegalovirus-associated.

A note on this clone: The antigen remains undetermined.

PCR primers comprised 60 Vbeta and 13 Jbeta primers. Generated by immunoSEQ multiplex PCR, the TCRdb table keeps only in-frame clones and is missing some. The repertoire holds about 37,000 clones, with around 69% as singletons. The trim removed 5 bases at V and 3 bases at J, leaving 12 bases unmatched. From germline, CDR1 is SGHVS and CDR2 FQNEAQ. CDR3 length: 16 amino acids. The specimen was PBMCs. This clonotype originated in a man aged 25-45 years in good health and CMV-seronegative. This rearrangement joins TRBV7-8 to TRBJ1-2, with 7 bases fitting TRBD1. CDR3 sequence (DNA): TGTGCCAGCAGCCAGGGGGTGACAGGCGTTTACTATGGCTACACCTTC. Amino acids: CASSQGVTGVYYGYTF.